What follows are 27 T cell receptor beta chains derived from one specimen sequenced in a study of blood T cell repertoires in COVID-19. Repertoires were generated with immunoSEQ multiplex PCR, while TCRdb's copy carries only in-frame clones and drops some. The sample contains about 300,000 clones, 65% to 90% of which appear only once. Source material: PBMCs or T cells enriched from blood (not recorded which). These receptor sequences come from a woman aged 18-29 years who had recovered from COVID-19.

Comments on this clone: The sample holds other DNA sequences that translate to the same CDR3. The rearrangement uses TRBV5-1 and TRBJ1-1, with a tentative D call TRBD1 (6 bases). Germline V CDR1 and CDR2: SGHRS, YFSETQ. The CDR3 sequence is 14 residues long. Trimming took off 4 bases at V and 0 bases at J, with 10 bases between the two ends. CDR3 amino acids: CASSLTGMNTEAFF. CDR3 DNA: TGCGCCAGCAGCCTAACAGGGATGAACACTGAAGCTTTCTTT.

This clone was seen more than once but under ten times. The chain couples TRBV28 to TRBJ2-7; D is possibly TRBD2 (7 bases). CDR1 MDHEN and CDR2 SYDVKM come from the germline V gene. Trimming left V 7 bases short and J 0 bases short, with 13 bases between. This CDR3 spans 14 amino acids. Here the CDR3 reads CASIPRGGSYEQYF. As DNA, the CDR3 is TGTGCCAGCATCCCAAGGGGGGGCTCCTACGAGCAGTACTTC.

The chain couples TRBV19 to TRBJ1-1, with 9 bases that match TRBD1. CDR1 LNHDA and CDR2 SQIVND come from the germline V gene (reference sequence). The CDR3 is 15 residues long. J was trimmed by 3 bases and V by 3 bases; bases with no gene match: 5. The CDR3 DNA sequence: TGTGCCAGTAGTATTACGACAGGGGGGTACACTGAAGCTTTCTTT. Its translation is CASSITTGGYTEAFF.

The chain links TRBV4-1 to TRBJ1-2; no reliable D call. With 2 bases removed from V and 1 base from J, the gap between germline ends came to 8 bases. From germline, CDR1 is MGHRA and CDR2 YSYEKL. CDR3 length equals 14 residues. The CDR3 sequence is CASSQREINYGYTF. In DNA form, the CDR3 reads TGCGCCAGCAGCCAAAGAGAGATTAACTATGGCTACACCTTC.

This sequence joins TRBV24-1 and TRBJ1-3, with D perhaps TRBD1 (6 bases). Trimming removed 4 bases at V and 0 bases at J, with 12 bases between. CDR1 KGHDR and CDR2 SFDVKD come from the germline V gene. The CDR3 runs 16 residues. The CDR3 bases are TGTGCCACCAGTGACACCCGGGACAACTCTGGAAACACCATATATTTT. This translates into CATSDTRDNSGNTIYF.

The V and J genes are TRBV29-1 and TRBJ2-2; D possibly corresponds to TRBD1 (7 bases). The V end was cut by 5 bases, the J end by 5 bases, with 15 bases between. The CDR3 totals 14 residues. Looked up from germline, CDR1 is SQVTM and CDR2 is ANQGSEA. DNA of the CDR3: TGCAGCGTTTACAGGGGCGCGGGGACCGGGGAGCTGTTTTTT. Translating it yields CSVYRGAGTGELFF.

The rearrangement joins TRBV5-5 to TRBJ2-1; D not certain. V dropped 2 bases and J dropped 7 bases, with 13 bases sitting between them. CDR3 length: 14 residues. CDR1 is SGHKS, CDR2 YYEKEE, per germline (reference sequence). CDR3 protein: CASSLFEALNEQFF. Written as DNA, the CDR3 is TGTGCCAGCAGCTTATTTGAAGCTTTGAATGAGCAGTTCTTC.

The chain employs TRBV7-3 and TRBJ2-5; weak D call: TRBD1 (6 bases). From germline, CDR1 is SGHTA and CDR2 FQGTGA. Trimming removed 5 bases at V and 7 bases at J, with 14 bases between. This CDR3 comprises 13 residues. The CDR3 here is CASSRQDGGTQYF. The DNA of the CDR3 is TGTGCCAGCAGCCGACAGGATGGGGGGACCCAGTACTTC.

V is TRBV15 and J is TRBJ1-1; D uncertain. Per germline, CDR1 LNHNV and CDR2 YYDKDF (reference sequence). This CDR3 comprises 14 residues. Trimming took 0 bases from V and 5 from J, leaving 10 bases between them. This chain's CDR3 is CATSRDLGRTEAFF. CDR3 nucleotide sequence: TGTGCCACCAGCAGAGATTTGGGCCGGACTGAAGCTTTCTTT.

The V call is TRBV10-3, the J call TRBJ1-2; possibly TRBD1 for D (6 bases). Germline V lookup: CDR1 ENHRY, CDR2 SYGVKD. The V end was cut by 10 bases, the J end by 2 bases, with 14 bases between. The CDR3 loop spans 13 amino acids. The CDR3 bases are TGTGCCACCGCAGGGGTTTCCAACTATGGCTACACCTTC. It yields the protein CATAGVSNYGYTF.

V usage is TRBV2 and J usage is TRBJ2-7; 7 bases map to TRBD2. CDR3 size: 14 residues. The germline gives CDR1 SNHLY, CDR2 FYNNEI. V lost 8 bases, J lost 0 bases, and 7 bases stayed unmatched. In DNA form, the CDR3 reads TGTGCCAGCGTAATCGCGGGAGACTCCTACGAGCAGTACTTC. This sequence encodes CASVIAGDSYEQYF.

This chain joins TRBV6-5 and TRBJ1-4; D is possibly TRBD1 (6 bases). CDR1 and CDR2 (germline): MNHEY, SVGAGI. Trimming took 0 bases from V and 0 from J, leaving 8 bases between them. CDR3 length: 16 amino acids. CDR3 amino acids: CASSYSDSPTNEKLFF. CDR3 sequence (DNA): TGTGCCAGCAGTTACTCGGACAGCCCAACTAATGAAAAACTGTTTTTT.

This chain joins TRBV19 and TRBJ2-1; tentative D call: TRBD2 (5 bases). The CDR3 sequence is 14 residues long. The V end was cut by 3 bases, the J end by 4 bases, with 10 bases between. Germline lookup yields CDR1 LNHDA and CDR2 SQIVND (reference sequence). Here the CDR3 DNA reads TGTGCCAGTAGTATGGGAGCTCGGTACAATGAGCAGTTCTTC. It specifies CASSMGARYNEQFF. Full variable domain (rest looked up from reference TRBV19 and TRBJ2-1): DGGITQSPKYLFRKEGQNVTLSCEQNLNHDAMYWYRQDPGQGLRLIYYSQIVNDFQKGDIAEGYSVSREKKESFPLTVTSAQKNPTAFYLCASSMGARYNEQFFGPGTRLTVL.

The chain joins TRBV7-3 to TRBJ2-1; possibly TRBD1 for D (5 bases). The CDR3 is 12 residues long. Germline CDR1 and CDR2: SGHTA and FQGTGA. Between the trimmed V and J ends, which lost 2 bases and 12 bases, there was a span of 11 bases. The CDR3, as DNA: TGTGCCAGCAGCTTACAGGGCCAGGTGCAGTTCTTC. Protein product: CASSLQGQVQFF.

The chain joins TRBV19 to TRBJ2-1, with D possibly matching TRBD1 (6 bases). CDR1 is LNHDA, CDR2 SQIVND, per germline (reference sequence). The V end lost 7 bases, the J end lost 4 bases, and 17 bases lay between the germline ends. The CDR3 consists of 15 residues. CDR3 DNA sequence: TGTGCCAGTACGTACAGGGCAAATTTATACAATGAGCAGTTCTTC. It is translated as CASTYRANLYNEQFF.

This clone was seen more than once but under ten times. The chain links TRBV3-1 (or the pseudogene TRBV3-2) to TRBJ1-1; 11 nucleotides match TRBD1. The J segment lost 5 bases and the V segment lost 5 bases, leaving 4 bases of the junction unmatched. The CDR3 length is 14 residues. Per germline, CDR1 LGHDT and CDR2 YNNKEL (reference sequence). This chain's CDR3 is CASSEGQGGTEAFF. The CDR3 DNA reads TGTGCCAGCAGCGAGGGACAGGGGGGAACTGAAGCTTTCTTT.

This rearrangement joins TRBV19 to TRBJ1-1; D might be TRBD1 (5 bases). V was shortened by 5 bases and J by 4 bases, with 11 bases between the two germline ends. The germline gives CDR1 LNHDA, CDR2 SQIVND (reference sequence). The length of the CDR3 is 13 residues. Written as DNA, the CDR3 is TGTGCCAGTAGTTTTCTCGGGGGCACTGAAGCTTTCTTT. The encoded protein is CASSFLGGTEAFF.

The V call is TRBV7-8, the J call TRBJ1-6; D is unclear. Germline V gives CDR1 SGHVS, CDR2 FQNEAQ. Between the trimmed V and J ends, which lost 2 bases and 8 bases, there was a span of 4 bases. The CDR3 is made up of 12 amino acids. CDR3 DNA sequence: TGTGCCAGCAGCTTACAGGATTCACCCCTCCACTTT. Translated, it gives CASSLQDSPLHF. The whole variable domain, remainder taken from reference TRBV7-8 and TRBJ1-6, is GAGVSQSPRYKVAKRGQDVALRCDPISGHVSLFWYQQALGQGPEFLTYFQNEAQLDKSGLPSDRFFAERPEGSVSTLKIQRTQQEDSAVYLCASSLQDSPLHFGNGTRLTVT.

The genes are TRBV3-1 (or the pseudogene TRBV3-2) and TRBJ1-1; 8 nucleotides agree with TRBD1. The CDR3 has 14 amino acids. The junction had 2 bases not matched to a gene; V was cut back by 4 bases and J by 1 base. Germline CDR1 LGHDT, CDR2 YNNKEL (reference sequence). The CDR3 is CASSLGQGNTEAFF. For the CDR3, the DNA is TGTGCCAGCAGCCTAGGACAGGGGAACACTGAAGCTTTCTTT.

The rearrangement uses TRBV9 and TRBJ1-2, with 10 bases fitting TRBD1. Trimming removed 0 bases from V and 0 bases from J; junction bases left unmatched: 5. The CDR3 contains 17 residues. Germline V CDR1 and CDR2: SGDLS, YYNGEE. The CDR3 region is CASSVAGTGATNYGYTF. In DNA form, the CDR3 reads TGTGCCAGCAGCGTAGCCGGGACAGGGGCTACTAACTATGGCTACACCTTC.

The chain is built from TRBV4-1 and TRBJ2-1; 9 bases agree with TRBD2. CDR3 length: 16 amino acids. J was trimmed by 7 bases and V by 1 base; bases with no gene match: 8. The germline gives CDR1 MGHRA, CDR2 YSYEKL. The CDR3: CASSQVRLAGINEQFF. Here the CDR3 DNA reads TGCGCCAGCAGCCAAGTCCGGCTAGCGGGAATAAATGAGCAGTTCTTC.

This chain uses TRBV29-1 with TRBJ1-2; D is unresolved. V was pared by 6 bases and J by 5 bases, with 13 bases between. This CDR3 spans 12 amino acids. Per germline, CDR1 SQVTM and CDR2 ANQGSEA. CDR3: CSVRTDYYGYTF. The CDR3 nucleotides read TGCAGCGTCCGTACAGATTATTATGGCTACACCTTC.

Here the CDR3 reads CASSPSVGETGELFF. In nucleotides, the CDR3 is TGTGCCAGCAGCCCCTCAGTGGGAGAGACCGGGGAGCTGTTTTTT. The chain is built from TRBV11-2 and TRBJ2-2, with a tentative D call TRBD2 (5 bases). V lost 5 bases and J lost 5, with 15 bases in between. This CDR3 is 15 amino acids long. Looked up from germline, CDR1 is SGHAT and CDR2 is FQNNGV.

This rearrangement joins TRBV11-3 to TRBJ2-5, with TRBD2 matching over 9 bases. Germline CDR1 and CDR2: SGHNT and YENEEA. Trimming removed 0 bases from V and 5 bases from J; junction bases left unmatched: 7. The CDR3 spans 16 residues. The CDR3 DNA reads as TGTGCCAGCAGCTTAGATTCGGCTAGCGGGGTGGAGACCCAGTACTTC. It is translated as CASSLDSASGVETQYF.

The V call is TRBV3-1 (or the pseudogene TRBV3-2), the J call TRBJ2-2; no firm D call. The CDR3 extends over 15 amino acids. Trimming removed 4 bases at V and 2 bases at J, with 11 bases between. Germline-derived CDR1 and CDR2 are LGHDT and YNNKEL (reference sequence). In DNA form, the CDR3 reads TGTGCCAGCAGCCCGCGAGAGGTTAACACCGGGGAGCTGTTTTTT. It specifies CASSPREVNTGELFF.

This clone was counted once. The rearrangement joins TRBV7-9 to TRBJ2-7; D remains unclear. This CDR3 is 11 amino acids long. The germline V gene has CDR1 SEHNR and CDR2 FQNEAQ (reference sequence). Trimming removed 3 bases at V and 7 bases at J, with 7 bases between. The CDR3 DNA sequence: TGTGCCAGCAGCTTGCTCCAGGAGCAGTACTTC. This translates into CASSLLQEQYF.

The V and J genes are TRBV29-1 and TRBJ2-5, with 7 bases lining up with TRBD2. The CDR3 is 14 amino acids. V lost 4 bases to trimming and J lost 7 bases; unmatched junction nucleotides: 12. CDR1 is SQVTM, CDR2 ANQGSEA, per germline. CDR3 coding DNA: TGCAGCGTTGTCTCGGGGGAGGGCCACGGGACCCAGTACTTC. It codes for CSVVSGEGHGTQYF.